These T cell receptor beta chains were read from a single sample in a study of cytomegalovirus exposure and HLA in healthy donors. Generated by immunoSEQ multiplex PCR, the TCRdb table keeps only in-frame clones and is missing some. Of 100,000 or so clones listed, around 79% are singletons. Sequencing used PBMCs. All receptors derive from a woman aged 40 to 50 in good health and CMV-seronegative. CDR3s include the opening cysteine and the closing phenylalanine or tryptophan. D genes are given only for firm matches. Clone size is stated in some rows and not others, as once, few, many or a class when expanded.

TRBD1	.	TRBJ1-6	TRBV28	CASSRDSNSPLHF	TGTGCCAGCAGCCGGGACAGTAATTCACCCCTCCACTTT
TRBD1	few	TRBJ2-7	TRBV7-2	CASSLGQGAEDEQYF	TGTGCCAGCAGCTTGGGACAGGGGGCAGAGGACGAGCAGTACTTC
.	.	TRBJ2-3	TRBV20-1	CSAPRSYTQYF	TGCAGTGCCCCCCGGAGCTATACGCAGTATTTT
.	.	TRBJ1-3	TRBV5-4	CASSPRGGPGNTIYF	TGTGCCAGCAGCCCGAGGGGGGGCCCAGGAAACACCATATATTTT
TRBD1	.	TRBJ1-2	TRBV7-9	CASSFDETGYYGYTF	TGTGCCAGCAGCTTCGACGAGACAGGGTATTATGGCTACACCTTC
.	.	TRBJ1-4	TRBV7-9	CASSLGRNEKLFF	TGTGCCAGCAGCTTGGGCAGGAATGAAAAACTGTTTTTT
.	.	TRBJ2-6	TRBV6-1	CASTLTASGANVLTF	TGTGCCAGCACCCTGACAGCCTCTGGGGCCAACGTCCTGACTTTC
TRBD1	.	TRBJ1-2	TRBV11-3	CASSLAGGYGYTF	TGTGCCAGCAGCTTAGCAGGGGGCTATGGCTACACCTTC
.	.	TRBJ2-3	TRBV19	CASSNSGLFDTQYF	TGTGCCAGTAGTAATTCGGGTCTATTTGATACGCAGTATTTT
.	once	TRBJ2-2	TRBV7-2	CASSLSEAPWAGELFF	TGTGCCAGCAGCTTATCAGAGGCGCCGTGGGCCGGGGAGCTGTTTTTT
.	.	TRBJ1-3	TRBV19	CASSLPFHGDSGNTIYF	TGTGCCAGTAGCCTGCCCTTTCACGGTGACTCTGGAAACACCATATATTTT
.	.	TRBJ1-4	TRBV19	CASSIGLRELGRGNEKLFF	TGTGCCAGTAGTATAGGTCTGAGAGAGCTCGGCCGGGGGAATGAAAAACTGTTTTTT
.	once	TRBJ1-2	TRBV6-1	CASSEAARVYGYTF	TGTGCCAGCAGTGAAGCCGCCAGGGTTTATGGCTACACCTTC
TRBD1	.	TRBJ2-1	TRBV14	CASRRTGYNEQFF	TGTGCCAGCAGACGGACAGGGTACAATGAGCAGTTCTTC
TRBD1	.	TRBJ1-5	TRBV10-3	CAISESGTGLNQPQHF	TGTGCCATCAGTGAGTCCGGGACAGGGTTAAATCAGCCCCAGCATTTT
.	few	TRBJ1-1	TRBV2	CASSEQQRNTEAFF	TGTGCCAGCAGTGAACAACAGAGGAACACTGAAGCTTTCTTT
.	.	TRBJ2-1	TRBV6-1	CASSVSRNNEQFF	TGTGCCAGCAGTGTTTCCAGGAACAATGAGCAGTTCTTC
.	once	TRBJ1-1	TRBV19	CASSIDRGGTEAFF	TGTGCCAGTAGTATAGACAGAGGAGGAACTGAAGCTTTCTTT
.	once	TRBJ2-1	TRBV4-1	CASSQAGLVGEYNEQFF	TGCGCCAGCAGCCAGGCCGGACTTGTTGGGGAGTACAATGAGCAGTTCTTC
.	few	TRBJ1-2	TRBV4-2	CASSQDLRGGGHYGYTF	TGTGCCAGCAGCCAAGATCTTCGGGGAGGGGGGCACTATGGCTACACCTTC
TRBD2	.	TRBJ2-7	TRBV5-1	CASRPSGTSYEQYF	TGCGCCAGCAGGCCCTCCGGGACTAGTTACGAGCAGTACTTC
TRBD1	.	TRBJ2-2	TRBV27	CASSHRGQNGELFF	TGTGCCAGCAGCCACAGGGGGCAAAACGGGGAGCTGTTTTTT
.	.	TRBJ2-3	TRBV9	CASSVLGSDTQYF	TGTGCCAGCAGCGTCCTAGGTTCGGATACGCAGTATTTT
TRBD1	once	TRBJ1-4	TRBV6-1	CASSGGDRGEKLFF	TGTGCCAGCAGCGGAGGGGACAGGGGTGAAAAACTGTTTTTT
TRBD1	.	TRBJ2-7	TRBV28	CASTLTGPPGQGIYEQYF	TGTGCCAGCACCTTGACGGGGCCCCCGGGACAGGGGATCTACGAGCAGTACTTC
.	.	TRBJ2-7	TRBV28	CASSYYVQGGEQYF	TGTGCCAGCAGTTACTATGTTCAGGGAGGCGAGCAGTACTTC
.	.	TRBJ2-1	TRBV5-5	CASSRAGYNEQFF	TGTGCCAGCAGCCGGGCGGGCTACAATGAGCAGTTCTTC
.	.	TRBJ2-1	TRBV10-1	CASSEGGDNEQFF	TGCGCCAGCAGCGAGGGGGGGGACAATGAGCAGTTCTTC
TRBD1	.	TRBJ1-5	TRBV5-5	CASSPGTAGQPQHF	TGTGCCAGCAGCCCGGGGACAGCAGGGCAGCCCCAGCATTTT
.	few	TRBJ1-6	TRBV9	CASSPVAYEAYNSPLHF	TGTGCCAGCAGCCCCGTGGCCTACGAGGCTTATAATTCACCCCTCCACTTT
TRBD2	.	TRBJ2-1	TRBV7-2	CASSLSGGAAYNEQFF	TGTGCCAGCAGCTTGAGCGGGGGGGCTGCCTACAATGAGCAGTTCTTC
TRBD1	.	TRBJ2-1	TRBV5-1	CASSLFLAGQGINEQFF	TGCGCCAGCAGCTTGTTTCTCGCGGGACAGGGGATAAATGAGCAGTTCTTC
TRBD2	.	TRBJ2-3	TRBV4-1	CASSQDERGGSDTQYF	TGCGCCAGCAGCCAAGATGAGCGGGGGGGATCAGATACGCAGTATTTT
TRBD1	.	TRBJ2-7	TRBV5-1	CASSLSIRQGAETYEQYF	TGCGCCAGCAGCCTATCGATAAGACAGGGGGCGGAGACCTACGAGCAGTACTTC
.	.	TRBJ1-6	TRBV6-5	CASSPQGNSPLHF	TGTGCCAGCAGTCCACAGGGTAATTCACCCCTCCACTTT
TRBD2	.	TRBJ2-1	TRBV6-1	CASSESGATRRNEQFF	TGTGCCAGCAGTGAAAGCGGGGCTACCCGTCGCAATGAGCAGTTCTTC
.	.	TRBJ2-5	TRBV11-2	CASATGETQYF	TGTGCCAGTGCGACGGGAGAGACCCAGTACTTC
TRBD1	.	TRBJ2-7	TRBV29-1	CSVGSLQGAHEQYF	TGCAGCGTTGGCTCTCTACAGGGGGCCCACGAGCAGTACTTC
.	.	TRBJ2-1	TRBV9	CASSVGTYNEQFF	TGTGCCAGCAGCGTCGGGACCTACAATGAGCAGTTCTTC
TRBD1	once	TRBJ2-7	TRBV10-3	CATWTGMNEQYF	TGTGCCACCTGGACAGGGATGAACGAGCAGTACTTC
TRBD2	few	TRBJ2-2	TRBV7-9	CSSSLPREGPNTGELFF	TGTTCCAGCAGCCTCCCGAGGGAGGGGCCGAACACCGGGGAGCTGTTTTTT
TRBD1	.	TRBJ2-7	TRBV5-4	CASSLFSGQEQYF	TGTGCCAGCAGCTTGTTCTCGGGACAGGAGCAGTACTTC
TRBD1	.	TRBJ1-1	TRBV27	CASGFGQGKGYTEAFF	TGTGCCAGCGGATTCGGACAGGGGAAGGGTTACACTGAAGCTTTCTTT
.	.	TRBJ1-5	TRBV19	CASSISPTGREPQHF	TGTGCCAGTAGTATAAGTCCCACAGGGAGAGAGCCCCAGCATTTT